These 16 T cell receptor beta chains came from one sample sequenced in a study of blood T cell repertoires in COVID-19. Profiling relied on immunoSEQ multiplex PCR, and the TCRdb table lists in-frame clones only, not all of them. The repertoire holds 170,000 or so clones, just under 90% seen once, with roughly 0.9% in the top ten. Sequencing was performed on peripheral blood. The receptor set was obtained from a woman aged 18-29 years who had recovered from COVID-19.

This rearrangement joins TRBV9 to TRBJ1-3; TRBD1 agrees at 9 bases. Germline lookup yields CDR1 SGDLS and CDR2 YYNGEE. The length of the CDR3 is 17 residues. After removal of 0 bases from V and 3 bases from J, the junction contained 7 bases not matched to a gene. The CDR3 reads CASSVVDRGNVGNTIYF. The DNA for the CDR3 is TGTGCCAGCAGCGTAGTCGACAGGGGGAATGTTGGAAACACCATATATTTT. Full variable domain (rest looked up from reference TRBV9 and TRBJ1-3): DSGVTQTPKHLITATGQRVTLRCSPRSGDLSVYWYQQSLDQGLQFLIQYYNGEERAKGNILERFSAQQFPDLHSELNLSSLELGDSALYFCASSVVDRGNVGNTIYFGEGSWLTVV.

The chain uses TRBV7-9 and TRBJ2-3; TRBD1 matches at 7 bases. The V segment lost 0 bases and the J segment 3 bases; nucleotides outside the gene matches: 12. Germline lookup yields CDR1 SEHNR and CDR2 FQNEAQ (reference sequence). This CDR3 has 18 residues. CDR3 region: CASSLAVKAGTVTDTQYF. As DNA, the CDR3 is TGTGCCAGCAGCTTAGCTGTTAAAGCCGGGACAGTGACAGATACGCAGTATTTT.

The CDR3 loop is CASSSAGGLVNTEAFF. CDR3 DNA: TGTGCCAGCAGTTCAGCGGGGGGGTTGGTGAACACTGAAGCTTTCTTT. This chain joins TRBV6-6 and TRBJ1-1; tentatively, D is TRBD1 (5 bases). The length of the CDR3 is 16 residues. The V gene lost 4 bases and the J gene lost 0 bases, with 15 bases spanning the gap. Germline assignment: CDR1 MNHNY and CDR2 SVGAGI (reference sequence).

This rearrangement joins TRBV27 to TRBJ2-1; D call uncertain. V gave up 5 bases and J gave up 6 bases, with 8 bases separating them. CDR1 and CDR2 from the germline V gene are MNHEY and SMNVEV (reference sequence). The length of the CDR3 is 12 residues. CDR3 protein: CASSQIFNEQFF. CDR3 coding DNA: TGTGCCAGCAGTCAGATTTTCAATGAGCAGTTCTTC.

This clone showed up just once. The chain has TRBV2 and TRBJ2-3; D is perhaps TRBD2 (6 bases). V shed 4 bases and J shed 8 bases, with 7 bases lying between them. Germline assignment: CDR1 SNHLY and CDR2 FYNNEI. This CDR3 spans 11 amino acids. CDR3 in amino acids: CASSAGSTQYF. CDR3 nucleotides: TGTGCCAGCAGTGCCGGGAGTACGCAGTATTTT. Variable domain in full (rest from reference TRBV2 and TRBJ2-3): EPEVTQTPSHQVTQMGQEVILRCVPISNHLYFYWYRQILGQKVEFLVSFYNNEISEKSEIFDDQFSVERPDGSNFTLKIRSTKLEDSAMYFCASSAGSTQYFGPGTRLTVL.

The CDR3 coding sequence is TGTGCCATCAGCATCGGACAAGGTGGAAACACCATATATTTT. Amino acids: CAISIGQGGNTIYF. This rearrangement joins TRBV10-3 to TRBJ1-3; perhaps TRBD1 as D (5 bases). The germline V and J ends were trimmed by 6 bases and 3 bases, with 12 bases remaining between them. The CDR3 has 14 amino acids. Germline CDR1 and CDR2: ENHRY and SYGVKD.

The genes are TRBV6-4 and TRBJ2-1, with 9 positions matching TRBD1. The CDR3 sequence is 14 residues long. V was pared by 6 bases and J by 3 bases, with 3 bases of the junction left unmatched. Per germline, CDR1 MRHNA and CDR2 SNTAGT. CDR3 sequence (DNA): TGTGCCAGCAGCGGGACAGGGAACTACAATGAGCAGTTCTTC. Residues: CASSGTGNYNEQFF.

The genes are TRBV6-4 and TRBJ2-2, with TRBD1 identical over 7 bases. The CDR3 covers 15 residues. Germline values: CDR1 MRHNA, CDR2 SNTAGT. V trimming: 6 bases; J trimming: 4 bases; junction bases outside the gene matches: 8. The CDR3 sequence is CASSETGSGTGELFF. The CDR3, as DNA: TGTGCCAGCAGCGAGACAGGGTCGGGCACCGGGGAGCTGTTTTTT.

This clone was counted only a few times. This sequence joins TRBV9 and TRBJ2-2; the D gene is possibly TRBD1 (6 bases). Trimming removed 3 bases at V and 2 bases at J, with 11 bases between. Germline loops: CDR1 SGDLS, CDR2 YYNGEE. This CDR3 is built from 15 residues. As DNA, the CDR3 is TGTGCCAGCAGCGCGACAGGTACTAACACCGGGGAGCTGTTTTTT. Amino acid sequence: CASSATGTNTGELFF.

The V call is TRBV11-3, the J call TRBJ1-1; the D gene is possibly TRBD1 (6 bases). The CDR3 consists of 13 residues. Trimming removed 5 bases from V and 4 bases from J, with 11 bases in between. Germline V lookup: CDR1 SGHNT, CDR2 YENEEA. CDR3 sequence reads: CASSGQNSTEAFF. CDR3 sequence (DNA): TGTGCCAGCAGCGGACAGAACAGCACTGAAGCTTTCTTT.

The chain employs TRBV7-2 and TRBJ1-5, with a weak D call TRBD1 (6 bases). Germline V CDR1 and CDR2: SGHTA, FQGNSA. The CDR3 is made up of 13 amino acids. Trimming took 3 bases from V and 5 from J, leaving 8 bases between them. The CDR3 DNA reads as TGTGCCAGCAGCTTGACAGGAGATCAGCCCCAGCATTTT. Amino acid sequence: CASSLTGDQPQHF.

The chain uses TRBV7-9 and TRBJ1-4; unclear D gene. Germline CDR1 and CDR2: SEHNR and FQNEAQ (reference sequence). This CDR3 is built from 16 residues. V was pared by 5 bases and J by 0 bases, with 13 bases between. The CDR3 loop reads CASSQFRGATNEKLFF. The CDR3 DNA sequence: TGTGCCAGCAGCCAATTCCGCGGGGCAACTAATGAAAAACTGTTTTTT. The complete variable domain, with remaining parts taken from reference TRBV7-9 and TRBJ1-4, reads DTGVSQNPRHKITKRGQNVTFRCDPISEHNRLYWYRQTLGQGPEFLTYFQNEAQLEKSRLLSDRFSAERPKGSFSTLEIQRTEQGDSAMYLCASSQFRGATNEKLFFGSGTQLSVL.

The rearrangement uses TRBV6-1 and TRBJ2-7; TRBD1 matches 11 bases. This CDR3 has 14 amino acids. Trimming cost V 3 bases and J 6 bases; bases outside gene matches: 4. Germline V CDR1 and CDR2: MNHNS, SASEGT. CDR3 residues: CASSDRDRGSEQYV. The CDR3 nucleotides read TGTGCCAGCAGTGACCGGGACAGGGGGTCCGAGCAGTACGTC.

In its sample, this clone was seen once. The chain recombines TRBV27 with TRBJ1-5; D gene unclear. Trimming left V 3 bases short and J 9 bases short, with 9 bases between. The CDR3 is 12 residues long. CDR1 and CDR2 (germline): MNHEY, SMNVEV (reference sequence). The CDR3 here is CASSLVFRPQHF. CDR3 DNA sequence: TGTGCCAGCAGTTTGGTGTTTAGGCCCCAGCATTTT.

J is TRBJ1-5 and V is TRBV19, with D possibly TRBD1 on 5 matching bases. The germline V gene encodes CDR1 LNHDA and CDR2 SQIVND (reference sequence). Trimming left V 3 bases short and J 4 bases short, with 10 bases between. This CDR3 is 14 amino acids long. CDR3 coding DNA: TGTGCCAGTAGTATGGCAGGGAATAATCAGCCCCAGCATTTT. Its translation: CASSMAGNNQPQHF.

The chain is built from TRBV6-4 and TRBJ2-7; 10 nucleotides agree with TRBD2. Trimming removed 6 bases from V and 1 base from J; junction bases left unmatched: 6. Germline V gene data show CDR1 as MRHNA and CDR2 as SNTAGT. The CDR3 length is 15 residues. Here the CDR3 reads CASSPSGGRSYEQYV. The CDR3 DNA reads TGTGCCAGCAGCCCTAGCGGGGGACGTTCCTACGAGCAGTACGTC.